This T cell receptor beta chain emerged from a study of blood T cells in healthy people across ages. CDR3 length equals 15 residues. Looked up from germline, CDR1 is SGHDN and CDR2 is FVKESK. The V gene end was trimmed by 2 bases and the J gene end by 4 bases; junction bases not matched to a gene: 6. Alongside a J-beta primer mix, a sample-barcoded 5' primer served in a second PCR lasting about 6 to 11 cycles. Each cDNA molecule, via a template-switch adaptor with 12 random nucleotides, was tagged. Each CDR3 protein gets one entry after TCRdb re-called the 5' RACE reads with MiXCR. The data contain approximately 800,000 distinct CDR3 sequences, roughly 25% of them singletons. This clonotype was observed many times. Its antigen is as yet unknown. Study conclusions and caveats: Diversity estimated from one million T cells was considered an underestimate.

The same specimen was also included in a second study, on T cells of mothers and their children.

Sequenced input: blood. This sequence joins TRBV14 and TRBJ2-5; 8 nucleotides line up with TRBD2. The clonotype comes from a boy between 10 and 17 years old in good health. CDR3 loop: CASSQLGAGVETQYF. The CDR3 nucleotides are TGTGCCAGCAGCCAACTGGGAGCGGGGGTAGAGACCCAGTACTTC.